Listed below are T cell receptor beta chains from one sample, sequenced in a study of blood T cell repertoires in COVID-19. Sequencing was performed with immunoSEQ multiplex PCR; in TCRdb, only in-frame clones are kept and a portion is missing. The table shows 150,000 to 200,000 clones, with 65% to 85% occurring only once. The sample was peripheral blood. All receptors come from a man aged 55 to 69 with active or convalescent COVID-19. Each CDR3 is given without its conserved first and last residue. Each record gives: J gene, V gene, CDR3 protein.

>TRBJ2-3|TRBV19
ASSLQEYSGSDGDTQY
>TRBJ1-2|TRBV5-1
ASSSTGTVYGYT
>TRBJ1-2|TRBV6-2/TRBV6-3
ASSPLQGVAIDYGYT
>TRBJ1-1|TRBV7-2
ASRFRDRASTEAF
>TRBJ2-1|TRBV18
ASSLAPMTGREQF
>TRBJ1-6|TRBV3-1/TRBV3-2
ASRWGNNSPLH
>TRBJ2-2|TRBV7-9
ASSYRTGGRTGELF
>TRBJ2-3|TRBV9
ASSVEDSVTDTQY
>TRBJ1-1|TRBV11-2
ASSLAMGGTEAF
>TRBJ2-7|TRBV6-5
ASSPGTSGVIEQY
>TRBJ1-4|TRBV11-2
ASSPMAAVEKLF
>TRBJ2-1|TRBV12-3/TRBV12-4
AGPGGHYNEQF
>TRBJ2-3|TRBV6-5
ASRKREGVADTQY
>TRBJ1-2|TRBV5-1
ASSMGGGEDYGYT
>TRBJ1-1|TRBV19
ASSWGSGGNTEAF
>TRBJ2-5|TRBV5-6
ASSSFLTSGGSGETQY
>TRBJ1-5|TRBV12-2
ASRLARDRTPLYQPQH
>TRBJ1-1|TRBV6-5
ASSYSKGAIRTEAF
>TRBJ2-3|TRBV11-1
ASSPGTGGSDTQY
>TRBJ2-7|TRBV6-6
ASSYDRNKYEQY
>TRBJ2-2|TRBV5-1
ASSSTTQQPGTGELF
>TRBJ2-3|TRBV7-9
ASSLGATTSSDTQY
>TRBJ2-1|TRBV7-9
ASSLGPSVTYNEQF
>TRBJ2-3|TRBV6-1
ASSEDGRPDTQY
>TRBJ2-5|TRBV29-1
SVEETGEETQY
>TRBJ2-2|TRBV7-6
ASSLIAGGPGELF
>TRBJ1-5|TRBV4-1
ASSQDRGVNQPQH
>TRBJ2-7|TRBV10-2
ASSEPPGYEQY
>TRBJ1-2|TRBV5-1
ASSLGGQGAGYGYT
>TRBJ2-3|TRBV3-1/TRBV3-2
ASSLTGGVGTDTQY
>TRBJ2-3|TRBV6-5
ASKEEPRVNTQY
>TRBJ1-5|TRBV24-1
ATSEGGAGQPQH